The 28 T cell receptor beta chains reported below all come from one sample, sequenced in a study of early stage breast cancer tumors. Sequencing was performed with immunoSEQ multiplex PCR; in TCRdb, only in-frame clones are kept and a portion is missing. The sample holds fewer than 80,000 clones, roughly 80% seen once. The sequencing sample was made of blood. The source is a person aged 40-50 years with breast cancer.

This clone was detected a few times. V usage is TRBV7-2 and J usage is TRBJ1-1; D remains unclear. In germline, CDR1 is SGHTA, CDR2 FQGNSA. Trimming shortened V by 5 bases and J by 0 bases, and 16 bases separated the two germline ends. The CDR3 contains 16 residues. CDR3 in amino acids: CASSHVGMILNTEAFF. The CDR3 region has the DNA TGTGCCAGCAGCCACGTAGGGATGATCCTGAACACTGAAGCTTTCTTT.

CDR3 nucleotide sequence: TGTGCCAGCAAATGGACTAGCGGAGTTGATACGCAGTATTTT. This translates into CASKWTSGVDTQYF. The chain links TRBV6-5 to TRBJ2-3; TRBD2 aligns across 10 bases. The germline V gene encodes CDR1 MNHEY and CDR2 SVGAGI. This CDR3 region has 14 residues. The trim removed 7 bases at V and 6 bases at J, leaving 7 bases unmatched.

This chain links TRBV6-5 with TRBJ1-1; D is possibly TRBD1 (6 bases). Germline V CDR1 and CDR2: MNHEY, SVGAGI. V was pared by 6 bases and J by 3 bases, with 14 bases between. This CDR3 spans 14 amino acids. CDR3 sequence: CASSPGHLYTEAFF. The CDR3 DNA follows: TGTGCCAGCAGCCCGGGACACCTTTACACTGAAGCTTTCTTT.

The chain recombines TRBV29-1 with TRBJ2-3; perhaps TRBD1 as D (5 bases). Germline V gene sequence: CDR1 SQVTM, CDR2 ANQGSEA. This CDR3 comprises 12 residues. V was shortened by 2 bases and J by 5 bases, with 8 bases between the two germline ends. CDR3 residues: CSVEQGRDTQYF. The CDR3 DNA follows: TGCAGCGTTGAACAGGGTCGAGATACGCAGTATTTT.

J is TRBJ2-3 and V is TRBV28; no definite D call. Germline V gene data show CDR1 as MDHEN and CDR2 as SYDVKM. CDR3 length: 13 amino acids. Trimming left V 2 bases short and J 2 bases short, with 5 bases between. In DNA form, the CDR3 reads TGTGCCAGCAGTTTAGGAAACACAGATACGCAGTATTTT. It yields the protein CASSLGNTDTQYF.

CDR3 nucleotide sequence: TGTGCCAGCAGCGAAGACGGAACCTCCTACGAGCAGTACTTC. Its translation: CASSEDGTSYEQYF. The chain recombines TRBV7-9 with TRBJ2-7, with D unresolved. V was shortened by 5 bases and J by 0 bases, with 11 bases between the two germline ends. The CDR3 runs 14 residues. Germline CDR1 is SEHNR and CDR2 is FQNEAQ (reference sequence).

The CDR3 sequence is CASLEGMGIRGYTF. For the CDR3, the DNA is TGTGCCAGTTTGGAGGGAATGGGGATAAGGGGCTACACCTTC. The V gene is TRBV28, the J gene TRBJ1-2, with D unresolved. This CDR3 is 14 amino acids long. V lost 9 bases to trimming and J lost 8 bases, with 22 bases between them. Germline CDR1 and CDR2: MDHEN and SYDVKM.

The genes are TRBV15 and TRBJ1-5; D perhaps matches TRBD1 (6 bases). V gave up 0 bases and J gave up 0 bases, with 12 bases separating them. Germline-derived CDR1 and CDR2 are LNHNV and YYDKDF (reference sequence). The CDR3 is made up of 17 amino acids. The CDR3: CATSRDRSGDSNQPQHF. The CDR3 nucleotides read TGTGCCACCAGCAGAGATAGGTCAGGGGATAGCAATCAGCCCCAGCATTTT.

The chain recombines TRBV19 with TRBJ2-3, with D uncertain. The CDR3 length is 15 residues. The germline V and J ends were trimmed by 3 bases and 0 bases, with 10 bases remaining between them. The germline V gene has CDR1 LNHDA and CDR2 SQIVND (reference sequence). The DNA of the CDR3 is TGTGCCAGTAGTATTCGGGCCAAAAGCACAGATACGCAGTATTTT. This codes for CASSIRAKSTDTQYF.

This chain joins TRBV5-5 and TRBJ2-3; D is possibly TRBD2 (5 bases). V dropped 2 bases and J dropped 0 bases, with 7 bases sitting between them. This CDR3 region has 14 residues. Per germline, CDR1 SGHKS and CDR2 YYEKEE (reference sequence). This chain's CDR3 is CASSFSSSTDTQYF. The CDR3, as DNA: TGTGCCAGCAGCTTCTCTAGCAGCACAGATACGCAGTATTTT.

This clone has more than one count but fewer than ten. Here the CDR3 DNA reads TGTGCCAGCAGTATACAGGTAACTGAAGCTTTCTTT. Residues: CASSIQVTEAFF. The V call is TRBV28, the J call TRBJ1-1; possibly TRBD1 for D (5 bases). The CDR3 runs to 12 residues. Germline V CDR1 and CDR2: MDHEN, SYDVKM. Trimming pared 5 bases from V and 5 bases from J, leaving 9 bases between.

This chain joins TRBV7-9 and TRBJ2-3; D is uncertain. The CDR3 is 12 residues long. Trimming cost V 4 bases and J 6 bases, with 8 bases left between them. The V gene's germline CDR1 is SEHNR and CDR2 FQNEAQ (reference sequence). The CDR3 region is CASSSRLDTQYF. CDR3 sequence (DNA): TGTGCCAGCAGCTCCCGTTTGGATACGCAGTATTTT.

The chain joins TRBV18 to TRBJ1-1; D gene unclear. Germline CDR1 is KGHSH and CDR2 is LQKENI. V dropped 5 bases and J dropped 0 bases, with 10 bases sitting between them. The CDR3 is 14 residues long. In DNA, the CDR3 is TGTGCCAGCTCAGCTAGGGTGTTGAACACTGAAGCTTTCTTT. Translation: CASSARVLNTEAFF. Combining the CDR3 with reference TRBV18 and TRBJ1-1 gives the whole variable domain NAGVMQNPRHLVRRRGQEARLRCSPMKGHSHVYWYRQLPEEGLKFMVYLQKENIIDESGMPKERFSAEFPKEGPSILRIQQVVRGDSAAYFCASSARVLNTEAFFGQGTRLTVV.

The chain is built from TRBV4-1 and TRBJ2-1; tentatively, D is TRBD2 (5 bases). Germline CDR1 and CDR2: MGHRA and YSYEKL. V was shortened by 3 bases and J by 3 bases, with 18 bases between the two germline ends. This CDR3 comprises 17 residues. CDR3 bases: TGCGCCAGCAGCCAGCTAGAGGAAGCGGCCAACTACAATGAGCAGTTCTTC. Amino acids: CASSQLEEAANYNEQFF.

This chain connects TRBV5-6 to TRBJ2-7; 11 positions agree with TRBD2. V lost 2 bases and J lost 2; bases outside the gene matches: 12. The germline V gene encodes CDR1 SGHDT and CDR2 YYEEEE. There are 18 residues in the CDR3. The CDR3 here is CASSLLAGEELLTYEQYF. The CDR3 nucleotides are TGTGCCAGCAGCTTACTAGCGGGAGAGGAATTACTCACCTACGAGCAGTACTTC.

The chain carries TRBV30 and TRBJ2-1, with TRBD2 identical over 7 bases. The V gene end was trimmed by 3 bases and the J gene end by 7 bases; junction bases not matched to a gene: 9. The CDR3 covers 14 residues. Per germline, CDR1 GTSNPN and CDR2 SVGIG (reference sequence). This CDR3 is CAWSAGTMGNEQFF. CDR3 in DNA: TGTGCCTGGAGCGCCGGGACTATGGGAAATGAGCAGTTCTTC.

The chain employs TRBV28 and TRBJ1-2; D unresolved. The CDR3 runs to 13 residues. The germline V gene encodes CDR1 MDHEN and CDR2 SYDVKM. The ends were cut back, 5 bases at V and 4 bases at J, with 11 bases in the middle. The CDR3 sequence: CASSQKAVYGYTF. The DNA for the CDR3 is TGTGCCAGCAGTCAAAAAGCGGTCTATGGCTACACCTTC.

Details on this clone: One junction end disagrees with the germline gene, perhaps due to a read error. The chain couples TRBV11-2 to TRBJ2-1; D gene unclear. Germline V gene data show CDR1 as SGHAT and CDR2 as FQNNGV. The CDR3 spans 12 residues. CDR3 sequence reads: CASSPSDNEQFF. The CDR3 DNA reads TGTGCCAGCAGCCCCTCCGACAATGAGCAGTTCTTC. Full variable domain (outside the CDR3, taken from reference TRBV11-2 and TRBJ2-1): EAGVAQSPRYKIIEKRQSVAFWCNPISGHATLYWYQQILGQGPKLLIQFQNNGVVDDSQLPKDRFSAERLKGVDSTLKIQPAKLEDSAVYLCASSPSDNEQFFGPGTRLTVL.

V gene TRBV29-1 combines with J gene TRBJ2-2, with TRBD2 identical over 10 bases. In germline, CDR1 is SQVTM, CDR2 ANQGSEA. The CDR3 sequence is 15 residues long. The trim removed 8 bases at V and 7 bases at J, leaving 13 bases unmatched. CDR3 coding DNA: TGCAGCACCAACGGGGTAGCGGGAGGCGGCGGGGAGCTGTTTTTT. Translating it yields CSTNGVAGGGGELFF.

The rearrangement uses TRBV6-1 and TRBJ1-1; 9 bases agree with TRBD1. Germline V gene sequence: CDR1 MNHNS, CDR2 SASEGT. V lost 2 bases and J lost 4; bases outside the gene matches: 5. This CDR3 has 15 amino acids. CDR3 residues: CASSETGGVFTEAFF. CDR3 sequence (DNA): TGTGCCAGCAGTGAAACAGGGGGCGTATTCACTGAAGCTTTCTTT.

The rearrangement joins TRBV28 to TRBJ2-7, with a weak D call TRBD1 (5 bases). This CDR3 has 13 residues. Germline lookup yields CDR1 MDHEN and CDR2 SYDVKM. V lost 5 bases and J lost 2, with 10 bases in between. The CDR3 DNA reads as TGTGCCAGCAGTGATACAGGCCCCTACGAGCAGTACTTC. As protein: CASSDTGPYEQYF.

The J gene is TRBJ1-2, the V gene TRBV27, with D possibly TRBD1 on 5 matching bases. This CDR3 spans 11 amino acids. V lost 5 bases and J 6 bases, leaving 7 bases between the germline ends. Germline lookup yields CDR1 MNHEY and CDR2 SMNVEV (reference sequence). The CDR3 DNA is TGTGCCAGCAGTGGGGCCGATGGCTACACCTTC. It specifies CASSGADGYTF.

The chain combines TRBV29-1 with TRBJ2-7, with D possibly TRBD1 on 6 matching bases. The CDR3 loop spans 11 amino acids. Per germline, CDR1 SQVTM and CDR2 ANQGSEA. The V end lost 4 bases, the J end lost 2 bases, and 6 bases lay between the germline ends. CDR3: CSVGTAYEQYF. CDR3 bases: TGCAGCGTTGGGACAGCCTACGAGCAGTACTTC.

The CDR3 nucleotides read TGTGCCAGCAGTTCCGACATTTTTCAGCCCCAGCATTTT. Encoded protein: CASSSDIFQPQHF. V usage is TRBV28 and J usage is TRBJ1-5, with unresolved D. The V gene lost 4 bases and the J gene lost 6 bases, with 10 bases spanning the gap. Germline V gives CDR1 MDHEN, CDR2 SYDVKM. The CDR3 consists of 13 residues.

This clone was found once. The chain recombines TRBV11-2 with TRBJ2-2; 11 nucleotides agree with TRBD2. This CDR3 contains 17 residues. From germline, CDR1 is SGHAT and CDR2 FQNNGV. The V segment lost 3 bases and the J segment 4 bases; nucleotides outside the gene matches: 7. DNA for the CDR3: TGTGCCAGCAGCTTTACTAGCGGGAGTTCGGGCACCGGGGAGCTGTTTTTT. Translated: CASSFTSGSSGTGELFF.

The chain employs TRBV14 and TRBJ2-3; D remains ambiguous. Germline lookup yields CDR1 SGHDN and CDR2 FVKESK. This CDR3 is 13 amino acids long. V lost 2 bases and J lost 2, with 5 bases in between. CDR3 nucleotide sequence: TGTGCCAGCAGCCAACTAGACACAGATACGCAGTATTTT. It yields the protein CASSQLDTDTQYF.

The gene calls are TRBV5-5 and TRBJ2-7; tentative D call: TRBD2 (6 bases). V lost 2 bases to trimming and J lost 10 bases, with 13 bases between them. From germline, CDR1 is SGHKS and CDR2 YYEKEE (reference sequence). The CDR3 is 12 residues long. DNA of the CDR3: TGTGCCAGCAGCTTTAGTCCGGGAGACCAGTACTTC. It codes for CASSFSPGDQYF.

The chain carries TRBV7-2 and TRBJ2-7, with TRBD2 matching 9 bases. This CDR3 has 16 residues. Germline-derived CDR1 and CDR2 are SGHTA and FQGNSA. J lost 6 bases, V lost 3 bases, and 12 bases had no gene match. This CDR3 is CASSFGYSGSVREQYF. For the CDR3, the DNA is TGTGCCAGCAGCTTCGGCTATAGCGGGAGCGTTCGCGAGCAGTACTTC.